Reported below is one T cell receptor (beta chain). The data derive from a study of T cell changes during pregnancy in multiple sclerosis. The V gene's germline CDR1 is SGHTS and CDR2 YDEGEE. Losses at the gene ends were 4 bases for V and 0 bases for J; bases not matched to a gene: 5. The CDR3 spans 15 residues. TCRdb keeps only in-frame clones here, not all; method: immunoSEQ multiplex PCR. Altogether about 55,000 clones are present, 90% to 95% being singletons, with the ten largest covering 3% to 3.5%. The sequence came from a female donor with multiple sclerosis, enrolled in a pregnancy study. The chain links TRBV5-8 to TRBJ2-3, with TRBD1 matching 7 bases. This material consisted of CD8+ T cells from peripheral blood mononuclear cells, taken in the third trimester of pregnancy. The CDR3 sequence is CASSGGQASTDTQYF. The CDR3 region has the DNA TGTGCCAGCAGCGGAGGACAGGCCAGCACAGATACGCAGTATTTT.